This T cell receptor (beta chain) appears in the sequencing data of a study of blood T cell repertoires in COVID-19. The overall study: T cells, B-cell-depleted T cells, or PBMCs supplied cDNA or gDNA.

Everyone who took part was 18 to 89 years old, and they came from fewer than 25 US areas. Recovered participants had two consecutive negative NP/OP PCR tests, healthcare professional clearance, or symptom resolution. The CDR3 extends over 12 amino acids. The V and J ends lost 4 bases and 5 bases respectively, with 8 bases between them. Authors' methods: Cell counts per sample came from amplifying reference gene primers. Profiling relied on immunoSEQ multiplex PCR, and the TCRdb table lists in-frame clones only, not all of them. D and trimming were read from the DNA, whereas the V and J calls and clone size are those reported in that table. The sample has 310,000 or so clones; around 86% are singletons.

This sequence was found in a woman under 30 who had recovered from COVID-19. The gene calls are TRBV12-3 or TRBV12-4 and TRBJ2-5; possibly TRBD2 for D (6 bases). The specimen was PBMCs or T cells enriched from blood (not recorded which). CDR3 protein: CASSYGGETQYF. The CDR3 DNA sequence: TGTGCCAGCAGTTATGGGGGGGAGACCCAGTACTTC.